This TCR beta chain was found in a study of T cells in Graves' hyperthyroidism and ophthalmopathy. Researchers amplified the TCR beta CDR3 regions from RNA transcripts. During a first-round RT-PCR of the TCR CDR3, the HTBI primer set was used. TCRdb reanalysed the multiplex PCR reads using MiXCR and keeps one entry per CDR3 protein. The table has around 190,000 distinct CDR3 sequences, about 17% seen once. PBMCs were collected from a roughly 9.7 ml volume of fresh peripheral blood. This clonotype was found many times. This TCR came from a woman aged 45-60 years with Graves' hyperthyroidism. Sequenced material: blood.

CDR3 sequence: CSASGSSYEQYF. DNA of the CDR3: TGCAGCGCAAGCGGGAGTTCTTACGAGCAGTACTTC. The genes are TRBV29-1 and TRBJ2-7; 8 bases fit TRBD2. V was clipped by 7 bases and J by 4 bases; unmatched bases: 6. The germline gives CDR1 SQVTM, CDR2 ANQGSEA. This CDR3 has 12 residues.